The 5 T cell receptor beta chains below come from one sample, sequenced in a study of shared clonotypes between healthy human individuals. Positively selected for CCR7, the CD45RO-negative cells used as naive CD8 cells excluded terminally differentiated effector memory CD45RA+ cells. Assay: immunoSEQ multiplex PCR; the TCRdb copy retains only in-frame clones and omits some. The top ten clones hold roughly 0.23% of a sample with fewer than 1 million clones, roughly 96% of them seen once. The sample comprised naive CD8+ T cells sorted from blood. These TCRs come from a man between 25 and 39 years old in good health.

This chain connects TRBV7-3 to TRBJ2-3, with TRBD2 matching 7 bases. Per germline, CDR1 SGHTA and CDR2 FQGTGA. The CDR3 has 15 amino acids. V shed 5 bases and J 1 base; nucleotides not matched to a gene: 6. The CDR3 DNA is TGTGCCAGCAGCACAGGACTAGTAGGCACAGATACGCAGTATTTT. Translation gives CASSTGLVGTDTQYF.

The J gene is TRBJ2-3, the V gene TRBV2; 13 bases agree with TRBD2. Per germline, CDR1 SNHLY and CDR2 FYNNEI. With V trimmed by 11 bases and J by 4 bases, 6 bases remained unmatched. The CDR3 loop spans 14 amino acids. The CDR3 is CAVRTSGSSDTQYF. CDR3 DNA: TGTGCCGTTCGGACTAGCGGGAGTTCAGATACGCAGTATTTT.

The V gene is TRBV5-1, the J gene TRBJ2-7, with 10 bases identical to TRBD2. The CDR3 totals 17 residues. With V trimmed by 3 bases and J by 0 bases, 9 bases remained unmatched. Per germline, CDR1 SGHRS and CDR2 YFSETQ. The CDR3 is CASSSRLAGVLSYEQYF. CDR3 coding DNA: TGCGCCAGCAGCTCCCGACTAGCGGGCGTTCTCTCCTACGAGCAGTACTTC.

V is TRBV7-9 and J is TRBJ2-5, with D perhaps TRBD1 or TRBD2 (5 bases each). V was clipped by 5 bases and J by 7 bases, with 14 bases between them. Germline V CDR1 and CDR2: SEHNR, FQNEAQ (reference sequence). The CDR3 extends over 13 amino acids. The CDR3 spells CASSRDVEGTQYF. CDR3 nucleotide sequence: TGTGCCAGCAGCCGGGACGTCGAGGGGACCCAGTACTTC.

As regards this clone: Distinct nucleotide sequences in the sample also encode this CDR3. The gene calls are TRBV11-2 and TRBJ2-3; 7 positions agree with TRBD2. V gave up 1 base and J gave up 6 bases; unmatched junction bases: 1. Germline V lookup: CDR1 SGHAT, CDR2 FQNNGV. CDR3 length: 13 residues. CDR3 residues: CASSLASGDTQYF. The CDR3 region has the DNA TGTGCCAGCAGCTTAGCTAGCGGCGATACGCAGTATTTT.